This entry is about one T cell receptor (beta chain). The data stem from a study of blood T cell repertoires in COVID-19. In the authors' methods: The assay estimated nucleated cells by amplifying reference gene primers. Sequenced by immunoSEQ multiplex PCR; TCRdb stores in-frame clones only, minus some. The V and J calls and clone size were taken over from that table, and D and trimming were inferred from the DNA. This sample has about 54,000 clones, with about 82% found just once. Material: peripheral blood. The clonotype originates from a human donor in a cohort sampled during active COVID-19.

CDR3 region: CASSFSWTSGSYEQYF. CDR3 nucleotides: TGTGCCAGCAGTTTCTCATGGACTAGCGGTTCCTACGAGCAGTACTTC. The rearrangement uses TRBV28 and TRBJ2-7; TRBD2 aligns across 10 bases. Germline V gene sequence: CDR1 MDHEN, CDR2 SYDVKM. The length of the CDR3 is 16 residues. V gave up 3 bases and J gave up 1 base; unmatched junction bases: 6.